This TCR beta chain is from a study of blood T cell repertoires in COVID-19. The germline V gene has CDR1 LGHDT and CDR2 YNNKEL (reference sequence). The CDR3 is made up of 14 amino acids. Trimming cost V 5 bases and J 6 bases; bases outside gene matches: 9. As originally analysed: Scientists estimated how many nucleated cells there were by amplifying reference gene primers. The protocol was immunoSEQ multiplex PCR, while the TCRdb copy is restricted to in-frame clones and leaves out a portion. V, J and clone size derive from that table, while D and trimming were established from the DNA sequence. Here the sample spans about 100,000 clones, less than 95% being singletons.

The material sequenced was peripheral blood. This sequence was found in a young man with COVID-19, enrolled during active disease. J is TRBJ1-1 and V is TRBV3-1 (or the pseudogene TRBV3-2), with 7 bases matching TRBD1. CDR3 bases: TGTGCCAGCAGCTCCCGGGACAGAGCCCCTGAAGCTTTCTTT. Amino acid sequence: CASSSRDRAPEAFF.